This T cell receptor (beta chain) originates from a study of human T cells and chemical hapten exposure. The wider study: An area of 2 cm by roughly 2.2 cm on upper inner arm skin received 2% DPC for sensitization. Mostly female patients had alopecia areata, totalis or universalis.

The time point here: patch test 1, 2 weeks after DPC sensitization. Treatment given: therapeutic diphenylcyclopropenone sensitization with weekly scalp DPC. TCRdb re-analysed the RACE reads in MiXCR, keeping a single row per CDR3 protein. The sample has roughly 120,000 distinct CDR3 sequences, roughly 12% seen once; the top ten hold just over 1.4%. CDR1 is SQVTM, CDR2 ANQGSEA, per germline. CDR3 length: 16 residues. V lost 6 bases and J 4 bases, leaving 24 bases between the germline ends. Source: whole blood, taken in connection with sensitization to the hapten diphenylcyclopropenone (DPC). V is TRBV29-1 and J is TRBJ1-2; D not certain. This TCR derives from a woman between 50 and 59 years old with alopecia areata. Some clones in this sample may be carry-over from other donors' samples. The CDR3 region has the DNA TGCAGCGTCCCCCGAGGCAGGTCTTCGGGTGGCTATGGCTACACCTTC. This gives the protein CSVPRGRSSGGYGYTF.